This T cell receptor (beta chain) was profiled in a study of beta chain features in type 1 diabetes. Study summary: All of the samples together had roughly 110 million sorted cells examined.

Every single donor gave one heparinised blood draw, and these averaged roughly 100 mL. Germline loops: CDR1 SGHDN, CDR2 FVKESK. This CDR3 contains 17 residues. Trimming removed 4 bases from V and 1 base from J, with 17 bases in between. Study conclusions and caveats: Moderately but significantly shorter TCRB CDR3s were found in Type 1 diabetes patients in all four CD4+ subsets. Naive, central memory and Treg TCRB repertoires appeared more alike in patients than in healthy donors.

On this clone itself: Its target is unknown.

Expressed TCRB transcripts were sequenced, since all the RNA that had been isolated was reverse transcribed. Only in-frame clones appear in the TCRdb table, and some are missing; sequencing was by immunoSEQ multiplex PCR. Here the sample spans more than 300,000 clones, less than 15% being singletons. Sequencing was performed on naive CD4+ T cells from blood. This receptor was taken from a woman between 18 and 29 years old in good health. The chain links TRBV14 to TRBJ2-1, with D possibly matching TRBD1 (5 bases). The CDR3 DNA reads TGTGCCAGCAGCCGGGGCAGGTTTTTGGAGTCCTACAATGAGCAGTTCTTC. Its translation: CASSRGRFLESYNEQFF.